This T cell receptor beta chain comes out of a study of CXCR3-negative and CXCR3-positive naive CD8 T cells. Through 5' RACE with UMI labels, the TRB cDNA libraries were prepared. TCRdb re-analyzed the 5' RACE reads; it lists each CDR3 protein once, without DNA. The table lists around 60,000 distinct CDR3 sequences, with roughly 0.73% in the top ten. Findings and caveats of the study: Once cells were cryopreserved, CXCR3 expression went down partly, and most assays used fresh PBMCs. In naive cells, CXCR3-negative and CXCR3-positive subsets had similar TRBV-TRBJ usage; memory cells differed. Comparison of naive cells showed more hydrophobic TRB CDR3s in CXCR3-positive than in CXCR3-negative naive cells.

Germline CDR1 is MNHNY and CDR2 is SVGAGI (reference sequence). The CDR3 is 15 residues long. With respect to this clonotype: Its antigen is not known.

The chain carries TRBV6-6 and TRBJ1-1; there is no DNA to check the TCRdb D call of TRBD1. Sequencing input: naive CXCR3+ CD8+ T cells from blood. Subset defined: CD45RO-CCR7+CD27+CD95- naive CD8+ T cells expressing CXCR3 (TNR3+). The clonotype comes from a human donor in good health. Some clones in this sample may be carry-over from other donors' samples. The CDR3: CASSPLGQPNTEAFF.